The 22 T cell receptor beta chains in this list originate from one sample, sequenced in a study of T cells after posttransplantation cyclophosphamide. TCRdb's copy holds only in-frame clones and misses some; the assay was immunoSEQ multiplex PCR. Here the sample spans tens of thousands of clones, around 91% being singletons. Treatment was busulfan-fludarabine conditioning, a marrow graft, and cyclophosphamide on days +3 and +4. The sequences come from PBMCs, collected about 64 days after allogeneic stem cell transplant with posttransplant cyclophosphamide. The receptors derive from a male patient aged 55-69 years who received an allogeneic stem cell transplant from a related donor and was CMV-positive. Some T cells may be supplied by the graft donor.

V usage is TRBV19 and J usage is TRBJ1-2; the D gene is possibly TRBD1 (6 bases). The CDR3 runs 15 residues. CDR1 is LNHDA and CDR2 is SQIVND in the germline V gene (reference sequence). The V end lost 6 bases, the J end lost 2 bases, and 16 bases lay between the germline ends. CDR3 nucleotide sequence: TGTGCCAGTAGGCCTATGCAACAGGGAAACTATGGCTACACCTTC. Translating it yields CASRPMQQGNYGYTF.

This CDR3 is CASSPAAGFGSPLHF. DNA for the CDR3: TGTGCCAGCAGCCCCGCGGCAGGGTTCGGTTCACCCCTCCACTTT. This chain links TRBV7-2 with TRBJ1-6; weak D call: TRBD1 (5 bases). Looked up from germline, CDR1 is SGHTA and CDR2 is FQGNSA. V was shortened by 5 bases and J by 9 bases, with 17 bases between the two germline ends. This CDR3 is 15 amino acids long. The variable domain in full, completed from reference TRBV7-2 and TRBJ1-6, reads GAGVSQSPSNKVTEKGKDVELRCDPISGHTALYWYRQSLGQGLEFLIYFQGNSAPDKSGLPSDRFSAERTGGSVSTLTIQRTQQEDSAVYLCASSPAAGFGSPLHFGNGTRLTVT.

This clone appeared once. The chain has TRBV27 and TRBJ1-2; no firm D call. V lost 3 bases and J lost 10, with 6 bases in between. The CDR3 spans 10 residues. Per the germline V gene, CDR1 is MNHEY and CDR2 is SMNVEV (reference sequence). The DNA for the CDR3 is TGTGCCAGCAGTTTTCGGTTCTACACCTTC. Translating gives CASSFRFYTF.

V gene TRBV27 combines with J gene TRBJ2-3; D may be TRBD1 (6 bases). Germline V gene data show CDR1 as MNHEY and CDR2 as SMNVEV (reference sequence). V was clipped by 5 bases and J by 1 base, with 16 bases between them. CDR3 length: 16 amino acids. The CDR3 spells CASSPYRAWGTDTQYF. The DNA of the CDR3 is TGTGCCAGCAGTCCATACAGGGCTTGGGGCACAGATACGCAGTATTTT.

This chain uses TRBV2 with TRBJ1-4; 7 bases are a match to TRBD1. V dropped 2 bases and J dropped 5; count of bases not matched to a gene: 5. This CDR3 is 15 amino acids long. Germline CDR1 SNHLY, CDR2 FYNNEI. The CDR3 reads CASSEWRGLNEKLFF. DNA for the CDR3: TGTGCCAGCAGTGAATGGAGGGGGCTGAATGAAAAACTGTTTTTT.

This sequence joins TRBV2 and TRBJ1-6; 7 bases are a match to TRBD1. The CDR3 contains 15 residues. The germline V gene encodes CDR1 SNHLY and CDR2 FYNNEI. V was pared by 8 bases and J by 10 bases, with 14 bases of the junction left unmatched. The CDR3 region is CASQPIDRVGSPLHF. CDR3 nucleotide sequence: TGTGCCAGCCAACCGATCGACAGGGTAGGGTCACCCCTCCACTTT.

This chain joins TRBV5-1 and TRBJ1-3, with 9 bases aligning to TRBD1. V lost 2 bases, J lost 3 bases, and 12 bases stayed unmatched. CDR1 and CDR2 from the germline V gene are SGHRS and YFSETQ. The CDR3 consists of 18 residues. CDR3 sequence (DNA): TGCGCCAGCAGCTTCACTTACACAGGGGGCGCAGGTGGAAACACCATATATTTT. Protein sequence: CASSFTYTGGAGGNTIYF.

V usage is TRBV2 and J usage is TRBJ1-1, with unresolved D. The ends were cut back, 7 bases at V and 4 bases at J, with 22 bases in the middle. The CDR3 is 16 amino acids. CDR1 is SNHLY, CDR2 FYNNEI, per germline. The chain's CDR3 is CASMGSRAVNSTEAFF. The CDR3 DNA reads TGTGCCAGCATGGGCTCGCGGGCGGTAAACAGCACTGAAGCTTTCTTT.

The CDR3 sequence is CASSARSGGVGTGELFF. The CDR3 region has the DNA TGTGCCAGCAGCGCCCGTAGCGGGGGGGTAGGCACCGGGGAGCTGTTTTTT. The V call is TRBV7-7, the J call TRBJ2-2; TRBD2 aligns across 11 bases. Looked up from germline, CDR1 is SSHAT and CDR2 is FNYEAQ (reference sequence). CDR3 length: 17 amino acids. With 5 bases clipped from V and 4 bases from J, the junction kept 9 bases outside the gene matches.

The CDR3 protein is CASSAYGNTIYF. The CDR3 DNA reads as TGTGCCAGCAGCGCCTACGGAAACACCATATATTTT. This chain joins TRBV9 and TRBJ1-3; D gene ambiguous. V was shortened by 3 bases and J by 4 bases, with 5 bases between the two germline ends. The germline V gene encodes CDR1 SGDLS and CDR2 YYNGEE. This CDR3 is built from 12 residues.

The gene calls are TRBV9 and TRBJ2-3, with a weak D call TRBD1 (6 bases). The V end lost 3 bases, the J end lost 7 bases, and 18 bases lay between the germline ends. Germline-derived CDR1 and CDR2 are SGDLS and YYNGEE. The CDR3 loop spans 15 amino acids. The CDR3 protein is CASSEGHEGTYTQYF. DNA for the CDR3: TGTGCCAGCAGCGAGGGACACGAGGGGACCTATACGCAGTATTTT.

V usage is TRBV4-2 and J usage is TRBJ2-5; D is uncertain. This CDR3 contains 13 residues. Trimming removed 3 bases at V and 0 bases at J, with 5 bases between. CDR1 and CDR2 (germline): LGHNA, YNFKEQ. CDR3 sequence: CASSQSHQETQYF. For the CDR3, the DNA is TGTGCCAGCAGCCAGAGCCACCAAGAGACCCAGTACTTC.

The J gene is TRBJ1-2, the V gene TRBV29-1, with D possibly TRBD1 on 6 matching bases. Germline-derived CDR1 and CDR2 are SQVTM and ANQGSEA. The CDR3 totals 11 residues. V was shortened by 6 bases and J by 8 bases, with 13 bases between the two germline ends. The CDR3 loop reads CSVRTVDGYTF. In DNA, the CDR3 is TGCAGCGTGAGGACAGTGGACGGCTACACCTTC.

This clone appeared a single time. This chain uses TRBV9 with TRBJ1-2; the match to TRBD1 covers 7 bases. The germline CDR1 and CDR2 sequences are SGDLS and YYNGEE. With 3 bases clipped from V and 1 base from J, the junction kept 3 bases outside the gene matches. The CDR3 is made up of 14 amino acids. The CDR3 region is CASSGTGHNYGYTF. The CDR3 DNA reads TGTGCCAGCAGCGGGACAGGTCATAACTATGGCTACACCTTC.

This clone was counted between two and nine times. The chain couples TRBV6-1 to TRBJ1-5; D ambiguous. Germline V gene sequence: CDR1 MNHNS, CDR2 SASEGT. V lost 6 bases, J lost 0 bases, and 12 bases lay in between. This CDR3 is 15 amino acids long. The CDR3 coding sequence is TGTGCCAGCAGAGAGGACTTCCATAGCAATCAGCCCCAGCATTTT. Its protein product is CASREDFHSNQPQHF.

The V and J genes are TRBV5-8 and TRBJ2-1; 7 bases are a match to TRBD2. CDR1 and CDR2 from the germline V gene are SGHTS and YDEGEE. V dropped 0 bases and J dropped 6; count of bases not matched to a gene: 6. CDR3 size: 15 residues. The CDR3: CASSLGLATGNEQFF. CDR3 DNA sequence: TGTGCCAGCAGCTTGGGACTAGCCACCGGCAATGAGCAGTTCTTC.

The chain couples TRBV5-1 to TRBJ2-1, with TRBD2 as a possible D gene (7 bases). Looked up from germline, CDR1 is SGHRS and CDR2 is YFSETQ. The CDR3 has 17 amino acids. V was shortened by 0 bases and J by 0 bases, with 13 bases between the two germline ends. The CDR3 bases are TGCGCCAGCAGCTTGGTTGTAGGGGGGGGCTCCTACAATGAGCAGTTCTTC. Protein: CASSLVVGGGSYNEQFF.

This chain links TRBV14 with TRBJ2-2, with 9 nucleotides matching TRBD1. CDR3 length: 17 residues. The V and J ends lost 2 bases and 5 bases, in that order; junction bases with no gene match: 9. Germline assignment: CDR1 SGHDN and CDR2 FVKESK. CDR3 in amino acids: CASSQNQGQGGTGELFF. The DNA of the CDR3 is TGTGCCAGCAGCCAAAACCAGGGACAGGGTGGAACCGGGGAGCTGTTTTTT. Full variable domain (remainder filled in from reference TRBV14 and TRBJ2-2): EAGVTQFPSHSVIEKGQTVTLRCDPISGHDNLYWYRRVMGKEIKFLLHFVKESKQDESGMPNNRFLAERTGGTYSTLKVQPAELEDSGVYFCASSQNQGQGGTGELFFGEGSRLTVL.

V and J are TRBV5-4 and TRBJ2-1, with TRBD2 identical over 8 bases. The CDR3 runs to 14 residues. Germline CDR1 reads SGHNT; CDR2 reads YYREEE (reference sequence). V was clipped by 5 bases and J by 0 bases; unmatched bases: 1. CDR3 residues: CASRLADSYNEQFF. Here the CDR3 DNA reads TGTGCCAGCAGACTAGCGGACTCCTACAATGAGCAGTTCTTC.

The chain employs TRBV9 and TRBJ2-5; 7 bases line up with TRBD2. The CDR3 is 16 residues long. Germline V gene data show CDR1 as SGDLS and CDR2 as YYNGEE. J lost 3 bases, V lost 0 bases, and 8 bases had no gene match. CDR3 in DNA: TGTGCCAGCAGCGTAGGCCCCCGGGGGGATGAAGAGACCCAGTACTTC. Residues: CASSVGPRGDEETQYF.

CDR3 bases: TGTGCCAGCAGCACGCTTCCGGGACAGTACTCTGGGGCCAACGTCCTGACTTTC. Translating gives CASSTLPGQYSGANVLTF. The chain employs TRBV7-9 and TRBJ2-6, with TRBD1 matching over 7 bases. V shed 5 bases and J 0 bases; nucleotides not matched to a gene: 10. The CDR3 sequence is 18 residues long. CDR1 is SEHNR, CDR2 FQNEAQ, per germline (reference sequence).

The rearrangement joins TRBV5-5 to TRBJ2-4; D may be TRBD1 (6 bases). Per the germline V gene, CDR1 is SGHKS and CDR2 is YYEKEE (reference sequence). V was cut by 2 bases and J by 0 bases, with 18 bases left in between. The CDR3 consists of 18 residues. The CDR3 sequence is CASSFNEGVPLAKNIQYF. The CDR3 DNA follows: TGTGCCAGCAGCTTTAATGAGGGGGTCCCTTTAGCCAAAAACATTCAGTACTTC. The whole variable domain, remainder taken from reference TRBV5-5 and TRBJ2-4, is DAGVTQSPTHLIKTRGQQVTLRCSPISGHKSVSWYQQVLGQGPQFIFQYYEKEERGRGNFPDRFSARQFPNYSSELNVNALLLGDSALYLCASSFNEGVPLAKNIQYFGAGTRLSVL.